The 5 T cell receptor beta chains below all came from one sample that was sequenced in a study of cytomegalovirus exposure and HLA in healthy donors. PCR involved 60 Vbeta and 13 Jbeta primers. Sequenced by immunoSEQ multiplex PCR; TCRdb stores in-frame clones only, minus some. The sample has some 180,000 clones, 77% seen once; the top ten hold 1.4%. The specimen sequenced was PBMCs. These receptor sequences come from a man aged 18 to 30 in good health and CMV-seronegative.

This sequence joins TRBV28 and TRBJ2-3; TRBD2 matches at 9 bases. With 8 bases clipped from V and 1 base from J, the junction kept 7 bases outside the gene matches. Germline assignment: CDR1 MDHEN and CDR2 SYDVKM. The CDR3 runs 15 residues. CDR3 sequence reads: CASVPGTSRTDTQYF. CDR3 DNA: TGTGCCAGCGTACCGGGGACTAGCCGCACAGATACGCAGTATTTT.

This chain links TRBV11-2 with TRBJ2-3; D might be TRBD1 (6 bases). Deletions cut 4 bases from V and 2 bases from J, with 16 bases between. The CDR3 runs 16 residues. In germline, CDR1 is SGHAT, CDR2 FQNNGV. CDR3 in DNA: TGTGCCAGCAGCTCCTGGGACAAGTTAAACACAGATACGCAGTATTTT. Protein: CASSSWDKLNTDTQYF.

This clone came up a few times. This sequence joins TRBV2 and TRBJ1-2; 7 nucleotides agree with TRBD1. This CDR3 spans 15 amino acids. Germline V CDR1 and CDR2: SNHLY, FYNNEI. Trimming removed 4 bases from V and 6 bases from J; junction bases left unmatched: 11. The CDR3 reads CASSVMRQGEDGYTF. The CDR3, as DNA: TGTGCCAGCAGTGTAATGAGGCAGGGGGAGGATGGCTACACCTTC.

This clone appeared a few times. This chain joins TRBV25-1 and TRBJ1-1; 10 bases agree with TRBD1. CDR3 size: 15 residues. Germline CDR1 reads MGHDK; CDR2 reads SYGVNS. J gave up 5 bases and V 3 bases, and 6 bases lay outside the gene matches. The CDR3 protein is CASSDWTGGRTEAFF. The CDR3 DNA reads as TGTGCCAGCAGTGACTGGACAGGGGGAAGGACTGAAGCTTTCTTT.

This sequence joins TRBV15 and TRBJ2-7; D possibly corresponds to TRBD2 (5 bases). CDR3 length equals 15 residues. The germline V gene has CDR1 LNHNV and CDR2 YYDKDF (reference sequence). Trimming left V 1 base short and J 7 bases short, with 17 bases between. The CDR3 DNA reads as TGTGCCACCAGCAGAGCAGACGGACCCCAGCGGGAGCAGTACTTC. It yields the protein CATSRADGPQREQYF.